The sequence of this T cell receptor (beta chain) was determined in a study of T cell repertoires in cytomegalovirus infection. Study-wide context: Peptides in the study included HLA-C-restricted and HLA-B-restricted CMV epitopes. Evidence of both CMV infection and a matching HLA type came from public TCR beta signatures.

TCRdb itself ran the reads through MiXCR, one entry per CDR3 protein. The table has hundreds of thousands of distinct CDR3 sequences, roughly 29% seen once. From germline, CDR1 is SGHTA and CDR2 FQGNSA. Trimming removed 1 base at V and 4 bases at J, with 19 bases between. CDR3 length equals 17 residues. Ten or more counts support this clonotype. What it recognizes is unknown. V is TRBV7-2 and J is TRBJ1-1, with unresolved D. The sequence came from a human donor in good health (CMV status not recorded). Some clones in this sample may be carry-over from other donors' samples. This sample comprised cultured PBMCs, obtained from culture after CMV antigen stimulation. The DNA of the CDR3 is TGTGCCAGCAGCTTAGGACGGGCGAGGCGGCGAGGCACTGAAGCTTTCTTT. As protein: CASSLGRARRRGTEAFF.